The 12 T cell receptor beta chains below were found in one sample sequenced in a study of radiotherapy plus CTLA-4 blockade in lung cancer. TCRdb keeps only in-frame clones here, not all; method: immunoSEQ multiplex PCR. The table includes approximately 53,000 clones, about 85% detected once. The source was peripheral blood, collected from a patient treated with radiotherapy plus ipilimumab. These TCRs come from a human donor with non-small cell lung cancer whose response to radiotherapy plus ipilimumab could not be evaluated.

This rearrangement joins TRBV19 to TRBJ1-5, with D uncertain. V was clipped by 6 bases and J by 2 bases, with 11 bases between them. The CDR3 runs to 14 residues. CDR1 is LNHDA, CDR2 SQIVND, per germline (reference sequence). The CDR3 spells CASRALGGNQPQHF. The CDR3 bases are TGTGCCAGTAGGGCCCTGGGAGGCAATCAGCCCCAGCATTTT.

V and J are TRBV18 and TRBJ2-3; weak D call: TRBD2 (6 bases). From germline, CDR1 is KGHSH and CDR2 LQKENI. This CDR3 comprises 17 residues. V was shortened by 0 bases and J by 3 bases, with 16 bases between the two germline ends. This chain's CDR3 is CASSPPNHRESTDTQYF. CDR3 coding DNA: TGTGCCAGCTCACCACCGAATCACCGGGAGTCTACAGATACGCAGTATTTT.

The rearrangement uses TRBV28 and TRBJ1-6; TRBD1 is a possible D gene (5 bases). This CDR3 has 14 residues. Trimming took 6 bases from V and 9 from J, leaving 15 bases between them. CDR1 is MDHEN and CDR2 is SYDVKM in the germline V gene. This CDR3 reads CASSPAPQGSPLHF. CDR3 bases: TGTGCCAGCAGCCCCGCCCCTCAGGGTTCACCCCTCCACTTT. Combining the CDR3 with reference TRBV28 and TRBJ1-6 gives the whole variable domain DVKVTQSSRYLVKRTGEKVFLECVQDMDHENMFWYRQDPGLGLRLIYFSYDVKMKEKGDIPEGYSVSREKKERFSLILESASTNQTSMYLCASSPAPQGSPLHFGNGTRLTVT.

This sequence joins TRBV18 and TRBJ1-4; no clear D. This CDR3 has 17 amino acids. V was trimmed by 4 bases and J by 2 bases, leaving 17 bases between them. CDR1 is KGHSH, CDR2 LQKENI, per germline. Written as DNA, the CDR3 is TGTGCCAGCTCACTAAACCAGGCCCCAGGCACTAATGAAAAACTGTTTTTT. Its translation is CASSLNQAPGTNEKLFF.

V is TRBV7-9 and J is TRBJ2-1; 13 bases line up with TRBD2. The V gene end was trimmed by 4 bases and the J gene end by 8 bases; junction bases not matched to a gene: 8. The germline V gene has CDR1 SEHNR and CDR2 FQNEAQ (reference sequence). CDR3 length equals 16 residues. Here the CDR3 reads CASSSLAGGRPDEQFF. The CDR3 region has the DNA TGTGCCAGCAGCTCACTAGCGGGGGGGCGACCGGATGAGCAGTTCTTC.

The sample holds a few counts of this clone. V gene TRBV2 combines with J gene TRBJ1-1, with a weak D call TRBD1 (6 bases). Germline V gene sequence: CDR1 SNHLY, CDR2 FYNNEI. The V end lost 4 bases, the J end lost 1 base, and 7 bases lay between the germline ends. This CDR3 region has 13 residues. Here the CDR3 DNA reads TGTGCCAGCAGTGCCAGGGGGAACACTGAAGCTTTCTTT. Translated: CASSARGNTEAFF.

The chain carries TRBV5-1 and TRBJ1-5; D is unresolved. Germline values: CDR1 SGHRS, CDR2 YFSETQ. V shed 0 bases and J shed 0 bases, with 7 bases lying between them. The CDR3 is 15 amino acids. The chain's CDR3 is CASSLDGDSNQPQHF. In DNA form, the CDR3 reads TGCGCCAGCAGCTTGGACGGTGATAGCAATCAGCCCCAGCATTTT.

V usage is TRBV6-6 and J usage is TRBJ1-5; 8 nucleotides match TRBD1. The CDR3 is made up of 15 amino acids. V lost 4 bases and J lost 4; bases outside the gene matches: 6. Germline V CDR1 and CDR2: MNHNY, SVGAGI (reference sequence). The CDR3 nucleotides read TGTGCCAGCAGTTCTACGGACAGGGTAAATCAGCCCCAGCATTTT. Protein sequence: CASSSTDRVNQPQHF.

V and J are TRBV28 and TRBJ2-4; 9 bases align to TRBD2. Germline CDR1 and CDR2: MDHEN and SYDVKM. CDR3 size: 18 residues. Germline trimming cut 6 bases from V and 0 bases from J; bases unmatched to any gene: 12. The CDR3 here is CASSLGGLAPQAKNIQYF. Here the CDR3 DNA reads TGTGCCAGCAGCCTAGGCGGACTAGCGCCTCAAGCCAAAAACATTCAGTACTTC.

The CDR3 coding sequence is TGTGCCAGCAGTGAAGCGCTTCCGGGACAGGTCCTAACTAATGAAAAACTGTTTTTT. It codes for CASSEALPGQVLTNEKLFF. The rearrangement joins TRBV6-1 to TRBJ1-4, with 8 bases identical to TRBD1. The germline gives CDR1 MNHNS, CDR2 SASEGT. The CDR3 has 19 amino acids. V was clipped by 0 bases and J by 1 base; unmatched bases: 10.

The CDR3 DNA follows: TGTGCCAGCAGCGTAGCTGGGACAGAACTACATACGCAGTATTTT. This encodes CASSVAGTELHTQYF. The chain links TRBV9 to TRBJ2-3, with TRBD1 matching over 7 bases. The V gene end was trimmed by 0 bases and the J gene end by 7 bases; junction bases not matched to a gene: 8. This CDR3 region has 15 residues. CDR1 and CDR2 from the germline V gene are SGDLS and YYNGEE.

This chain uses TRBV5-1 with TRBJ2-1; 10 bases match TRBD2. The CDR3 has 16 residues. CDR1 and CDR2 (germline): SGHRS, YFSETQ. The V segment lost 0 bases and the J segment 7 bases; nucleotides outside the gene matches: 7. CDR3 loop: CASSLEASGRRNEQFF. The CDR3 DNA reads as TGCGCCAGCAGCTTGGAAGCTAGCGGGAGACGTAATGAGCAGTTCTTC.